This T cell receptor beta chain was recovered during a study of radiotherapy plus CTLA-4 blockade in lung cancer. TCRdb's table, derived via immunoSEQ multiplex PCR, lists solely in-frame clones and lacks some. The table has tens of thousands of clones, about four fifths seen once. Per germline, CDR1 SGHNT and CDR2 YYREEE (reference sequence). CDR3 size: 15 residues. V was pared by 3 bases and J by 3 bases, with 6 bases of the junction left unmatched. The material sequenced was peripheral blood, taken from a patient treated with radiotherapy plus ipilimumab. This TCR came from a human donor with non-small cell lung cancer who had stable disease on radiotherapy plus ipilimumab. The chain couples TRBV5-4 to TRBJ2-3; 8 bases align to TRBD2. The CDR3 region is CASSYLGGATDTQYF. Here the CDR3 DNA reads TGTGCCAGCAGCTATCTCGGGGGGGCGACAGATACGCAGTATTTT. The full variable domain, in which reference TRBV5-4 and TRBJ2-3 provide the parts outside the CDR3, is ETGVTQSPTHLIKTRGQQVTLRCSSQSGHNTVSWYQQALGQGPQFIFQYYREEENGRGNFPPRFSGLQFPNYSSELNVNALELDDSALYLCASSYLGGATDTQYFGPGTRLTVL.